This entry lists 11 T cell receptor beta chains sequenced from one sample in a study of control samples from healthy donors and cancer patients (dated by TCRdb to 2019 to 2021). The library was made by the immunoSEQ multiplex PCR assay. This is the immuneACCESS table as TCRdb keeps it, with only in-frame sequences that have V and J called. A part of the clones is gone; compared with another copy, unresolved V genes explain less than half, and the rest is unexplained. The sample contains about 160,000 clones, around 94% of them found a single time. The ten biggest clones cover about 14% of the sample. Sequenced input: PBMCs. The receptor source for this set is a man aged 55 to 70 with colorectal cancer.

This chain links TRBV30 with TRBJ2-1; tentatively, D is TRBD1 (6 bases). CDR1 and CDR2 from the germline V gene are GTSNPN and SVGIG (reference sequence). This CDR3 spans 15 amino acids. V was cut by 0 bases and J by 3 bases, with 12 bases left in between. The chain's CDR3 is CAWSVSGAVYNEQFF. CDR3 DNA sequence: TGTGCCTGGAGTGTATCAGGGGCTGTCTACAATGAGCAGTTCTTC.

In DNA form, the CDR3 reads TGTGCCAGCAGTTACTCGACACTCCCATCAGAGACCCAGTACTTC. It is translated as CASSYSTLPSETQYF. The chain joins TRBV2 to TRBJ2-5; D gene unclear. V was shortened by 5 bases and J by 4 bases, with 17 bases between the two germline ends. Germline V gene sequence: CDR1 SNHLY, CDR2 FYNNEI. This CDR3 is built from 15 residues.

The J gene is TRBJ1-6, the V gene TRBV7-9, with D unresolved. Germline CDR1 SEHNR, CDR2 FQNEAQ (reference sequence). V was clipped by 3 bases and J by 6 bases, with 3 bases between them. This CDR3 region has 12 residues. The CDR3 region is CASSLVNSPLHF. In nucleotides, the CDR3 is TGTGCCAGCAGCTTGGTTAATTCACCCCTCCACTTT.

The chain joins TRBV5-1 to TRBJ2-3; the D call may be TRBD1 or TRBD2 (5 bases each). The V end was cut by 6 bases, the J end by 8 bases, with 16 bases between. Germline CDR1 SGHRS, CDR2 YFSETQ. The CDR3 consists of 13 residues. CDR3 loop: CASILGDKRTQYF. The CDR3 DNA reads as TGCGCCAGCATACTAGGGGATAAGCGTACGCAGTATTTT.

The gene calls are TRBV5-1 and TRBJ1-1; 7 nucleotides agree with TRBD1. V was pared by 4 bases and J by 5 bases, with 11 bases of the junction left unmatched. Looked up from germline, CDR1 is SGHRS and CDR2 is YFSETQ. The length of the CDR3 is 15 residues. The CDR3 protein is CASSPPQGLRTEAFF. The CDR3 nucleotides are TGCGCCAGCAGCCCTCCACAGGGGCTAAGGACTGAAGCTTTCTTT.

The J gene is TRBJ1-2, the V gene TRBV9; 9 bases agree with TRBD1. Trimming removed 5 bases from V and 7 bases from J; junction bases left unmatched: 6. Germline V gene lookup returns CDR1 SGDLS and CDR2 YYNGEE. The CDR3 has 13 residues. CDR3 in amino acids: CASRTDRGTGYTF. The CDR3 DNA follows: TGTGCCAGCAGGACGGACAGGGGCACTGGCTACACCTTC.

The chain recombines TRBV4-1 with TRBJ1-1; TRBD1 is a possible D gene (5 bases). The CDR3 covers 14 residues. Trimming shortened V by 4 bases and J by 4 bases, and 13 bases separated the two germline ends. Germline V lookup: CDR1 MGHRA, CDR2 YSYEKL. CDR3 bases: TGCGCCAGCAGCCTAGAGAGACAGATCACTGAAGCTTTCTTT. This translates into CASSLERQITEAFF.

The CDR3 nucleotides read TGTGCCTGGAGTGCCGGACAGGGTCGGGCTTTCTTT. Translation gives CAWSAGQGRAFF. V gene TRBV30 combines with J gene TRBJ1-1; 8 bases are shared with TRBD1. Germline V CDR1 and CDR2: GTSNPN, SVGIG (reference sequence). The V segment lost 1 base and the J segment 11 bases; nucleotides outside the gene matches: 6. This CDR3 is 12 amino acids long.

V gene TRBV5-1 combines with J gene TRBJ2-7; perhaps D is TRBD1 or TRBD2 (5 bases each). This CDR3 comprises 15 residues. Trimming left V 5 bases short and J 4 bases short, with 19 bases between. Per the germline V gene, CDR1 is SGHRS and CDR2 is YFSETQ. CDR3 nucleotide sequence: TGCGCCAGCAGTCAGAGAGGGACGGGCCCTTACGAGCAGTACTTC. Its translation: CASSQRGTGPYEQYF.

The chain joins TRBV7-2 to TRBJ1-2, with TRBD1 matching over 11 bases. Germline values: CDR1 SGHTA, CDR2 FQGNSA. The length of the CDR3 is 15 residues. V lost 3 bases to trimming and J lost 7 bases; unmatched junction nucleotides: 7. The chain's CDR3 is CASSFGQGAVIGYTF. The CDR3 bases are TGTGCCAGCAGCTTTGGACAGGGGGCTGTAATTGGCTACACCTTC.

This chain joins TRBV6-1 and TRBJ1-1; D call uncertain. CDR3 length: 14 residues. CDR1 is MNHNS and CDR2 is SASEGT in the germline V gene. V was clipped by 2 bases and J by 1 base, with 8 bases between them. The CDR3 nucleotides read TGTGCCAGCAGTGAAATTTGGACGAACACTGAAGCTTTCTTT. It translates to CASSEIWTNTEAFF.